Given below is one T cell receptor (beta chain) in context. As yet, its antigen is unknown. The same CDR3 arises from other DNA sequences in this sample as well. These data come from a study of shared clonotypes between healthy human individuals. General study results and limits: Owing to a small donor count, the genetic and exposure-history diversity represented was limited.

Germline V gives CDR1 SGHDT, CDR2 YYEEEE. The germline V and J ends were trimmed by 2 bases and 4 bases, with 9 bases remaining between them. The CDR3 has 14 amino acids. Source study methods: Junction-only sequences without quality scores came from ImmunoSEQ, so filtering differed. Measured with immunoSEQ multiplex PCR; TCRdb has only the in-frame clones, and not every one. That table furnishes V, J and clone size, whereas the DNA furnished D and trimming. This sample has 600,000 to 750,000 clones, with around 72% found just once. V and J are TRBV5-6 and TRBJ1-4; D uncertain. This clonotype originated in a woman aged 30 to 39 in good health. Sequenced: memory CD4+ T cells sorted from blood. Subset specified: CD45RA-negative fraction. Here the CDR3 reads CASSFGGFNEKLFF. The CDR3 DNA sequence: TGTGCCAGCAGCTTTGGCGGTTTTAATGAAAAACTGTTTTTT.